This is a list of T cell receptor beta chains from one sample in a study of identical twins. TCRdb reanalysed the 5' RACE reads using MiXCR and keeps one entry per CDR3 protein. Among under 1 million distinct CDR3 sequences listed, about 12% were seen once. This sample also belongs to another study, concerning yellow fever vaccine responses in identical twins.

Sequences were obtained from PBMCs. Source of these receptors: a woman aged 18-29 years in good health. Both conserved end residues are part of each CDR3. The D gene is left open where the match is weak. Clone size is not always given. Where it is, it says once, few, many or a class for expanded clones.

TRBV7-3	many	TRBJ2-3	-	CASSPEGSDTQYF
TRBV7-9	many	TRBJ2-1	TRBD2	CASSPEERGGNEQFF
TRBV13	-	TRBJ2-1	-	CASSLNVGFEQFF
TRBV10-3	-	TRBJ2-3	TRBD2	CAINSGIGSDTQYF
TRBV20-1	few	TRBJ1-1	-	CSASVGLNTEAFF
TRBV7-9	few	TRBJ2-1	TRBD1	CASSLETGYHEQFF
TRBV20-1	many	TRBJ2-7	-	CSARPGNSYEQYF
TRBV11-2	many	TRBJ1-4	-	CASSRGYSNEKLFF
TRBV29-1	few	TRBJ2-1	TRBD1	CSGSHPRDRVGGEQFF
TRBV6-4	many	TRBJ2-3	-	CASSLGATDTQYF